This entry lists 13 T cell receptor beta chains sequenced from one sample in a study of blood T cell repertoires in COVID-19. The table came from immunoSEQ multiplex PCR; TCRdb's copy has only in-frame clones and leaves some out. The profile shows 70,000 to 85,000 clones, 86% of them singletons. The sequenced material came from peripheral blood. All receptors derive from a woman in her sixties with acute or convalescent COVID-19.

This clone came up a few times. The genes are TRBV7-6 and TRBJ1-1; TRBD1 matches at 10 bases. The CDR3 extends over 15 amino acids. Trimming cost V 6 bases and J 5 bases; bases outside gene matches: 9. Germline CDR1 and CDR2: SGHVS and FNYEAQ. CDR3 protein: CASRPGQGEGTEAFF. The CDR3 DNA sequence: TGTGCCAGCAGGCCAGGACAGGGGGAAGGTACTGAAGCTTTCTTT.

In this sample, this clone turned up once. The chain carries TRBV29-1 and TRBJ1-5; 8 nucleotides match TRBD1. This CDR3 is 13 amino acids long. The germline V gene encodes CDR1 SQVTM and CDR2 ANQGSEA. Trimming at V came to 4 bases and at J to 5 bases, leaving 4 bases not matched to a gene. As DNA, the CDR3 is TGCAGCGTTGGGGGACAGGTCGATCAGCCCCAGCATTTT. Its translation: CSVGGQVDQPQHF.

DNA of the CDR3: TGTGCCAGCAGCTGGGCTAGCGGGAGGGGGTTAGAGACCCAGTACTTC. Translating gives CASSWASGRGLETQYF. The rearrangement uses TRBV5-4 and TRBJ2-5, with 12 bases fitting TRBD2. V shed 3 bases and J 4 bases; nucleotides not matched to a gene: 7. Germline-derived CDR1 and CDR2 are SGHNT and YYREEE (reference sequence). The CDR3 runs to 16 residues. The full variable domain, with the rest looked up from reference TRBV5-4 and TRBJ2-5, is ETGVTQSPTHLIKTRGQQVTLRCSSQSGHNTVSWYQQALGQGPQFIFQYYREEENGRGNFPPRFSGLQFPNYSSELNVNALELDDSALYLCASSWASGRGLETQYFGPGTRLLVL.

V is TRBV28 and J is TRBJ2-7, with 10 bases identical to TRBD1. This CDR3 region has 14 residues. The V and J ends lost 6 bases and 6 bases, in that order; junction bases with no gene match: 8. The germline V gene encodes CDR1 MDHEN and CDR2 SYDVKM. CDR3 coding DNA: TGTGCCAGCAGGGGGACAGGGGAGATCGGCGAGCAGTACTTC. It specifies CASRGTGEIGEQYF.

The rearrangement joins TRBV28 to TRBJ2-1; maybe TRBD1 (7 bases). Per germline, CDR1 MDHEN and CDR2 SYDVKM. V was shortened by 8 bases and J by 7 bases, with 15 bases between the two germline ends. The CDR3 covers 13 residues. CDR3 bases: TGTGCCAGCGTGAGGGCAGGGGGGAATGAGCAGTTCTTC. It translates to CASVRAGGNEQFF.

The chain joins TRBV19 to TRBJ1-5, with D unresolved. The length of the CDR3 is 13 residues. Trimming took off 3 bases at V and 4 bases at J, with 7 bases between the two ends. The germline V gene encodes CDR1 LNHDA and CDR2 SQIVND (reference sequence). CDR3 coding DNA: TGTGCCAGTAGTATGTGGCAGAATCAGCCCCAGCATTTT. Its translation: CASSMWQNQPQHF.

The chain is built from TRBV28 and TRBJ1-2, with D perhaps TRBD1 (6 bases). The CDR3 is made up of 15 amino acids. Germline V gene lookup returns CDR1 MDHEN and CDR2 SYDVKM. V was shortened by 3 bases and J by 7 bases, with 18 bases between the two germline ends. The CDR3 DNA is TGTGCCAGCAGTTTGGGTTCAGGGGCCCGGGGTGGCTACACCTTC. This sequence encodes CASSLGSGARGGYTF.

This clone was picked up a small number of times. The chain recombines TRBV24-1 with TRBJ2-3; 15 nucleotides line up with TRBD2. With V trimmed by 5 bases and J by 1 base, 6 bases remained unmatched. Germline values: CDR1 KGHDR, CDR2 SFDVKD. The CDR3 totals 18 residues. CDR3 DNA: TGTGCCACCAGTGCTGGACTAGCGGGAGGGCACGGCACAGATACGCAGTATTTT. Its protein product is CATSAGLAGGHGTDTQYF.

This clone was counted a few times. The chain combines TRBV4-1 with TRBJ2-7; TRBD1 aligns across 9 bases. J was trimmed by 1 base and V by 2 bases; bases with no gene match: 3. The germline V gene has CDR1 MGHRA and CDR2 YSYEKL. CDR3 length equals 15 residues. CDR3 protein: CASSQTGGRSYEQYF. The CDR3 bases are TGCGCCAGCAGCCAAACAGGGGGCCGGTCCTACGAGCAGTACTTC.

The chain employs TRBV10-3 and TRBJ1-5; the D gene is possibly TRBD1 (5 bases). V lost 2 bases, J lost 10 bases, and 12 bases lay in between. This CDR3 has 13 amino acids. Germline V gives CDR1 ENHRY, CDR2 SYGVKD. CDR3 residues: CAISEGGSVPQHF. The CDR3 nucleotides read TGTGCCATCAGTGAGGGGGGGTCGGTTCCCCAGCATTTT.

The CDR3 DNA reads TGTGCCAGCAGTTTTCGCGATATCTATGGCTACACCTTC. Translation gives CASSFRDIYGYTF. The chain has TRBV28 and TRBJ1-2; D call uncertain. The CDR3 length is 13 residues. V was cut by 3 bases and J by 4 bases, with 9 bases left in between. From germline, CDR1 is MDHEN and CDR2 SYDVKM.

This chain uses TRBV5-6 with TRBJ2-7; D is possibly TRBD1 (6 bases). Germline assignment: CDR1 SGHDT and CDR2 YYEEEE. V was clipped by 4 bases and J by 4 bases, with 9 bases between them. The CDR3 has 12 amino acids. CDR3 protein: CASSPGQYEQYF. The CDR3 DNA reads TGTGCCAGCAGCCCAGGACAGTACGAGCAGTACTTC.

The V gene is TRBV5-1, the J gene TRBJ2-3, with D possibly matching TRBD1 (6 bases). This CDR3 has 16 residues. Germline V gene lookup returns CDR1 SGHRS and CDR2 YFSETQ. V lost 5 bases to trimming and J lost 3 bases, with 19 bases between them. CDR3 sequence: CASRMGASDVTDTQYF. DNA of the CDR3: TGCGCCAGCAGAATGGGGGCCAGCGATGTTACAGATACGCAGTATTTT.